A single sample gave rise to the 17 T cell receptor beta chains below, sequenced in a study of cytomegalovirus exposure and HLA in healthy donors. PCR employed 60 Vbeta and 13 Jbeta primers. Sequenced by immunoSEQ multiplex PCR; TCRdb stores in-frame clones only, minus some. The sample yields 150,000 or so clones, roughly three quarters seen once. Sequenced input: PBMCs. These receptors came from a man aged 18-30 years in good health and CMV-seropositive.

The rearrangement joins TRBV28 to TRBJ1-2, with D maybe TRBD1 (5 bases). CDR1 and CDR2 (germline): MDHEN, SYDVKM. The V end lost 5 bases, the J end lost 2 bases, and 9 bases lay between the germline ends. This CDR3 region has 13 residues. This CDR3 is CASSQTVNYGYTF. CDR3 in DNA: TGTGCCAGCAGTCAGACAGTAAACTATGGCTACACCTTC.

V usage is TRBV6-5 and J usage is TRBJ1-2, with a tentative D call TRBD1 (6 bases). Trimming took 3 bases from V and 5 from J, leaving 10 bases between them. CDR1 and CDR2 (germline): MNHEY, SVGAGI. CDR3 length: 13 amino acids. CDR3 bases: TGTGCCAGCAGTTATAACAGGGCATATGGCTACACCTTC. It translates to CASSYNRAYGYTF.

This clone was recorded a few times. The V call is TRBV15, the J call TRBJ1-2; the D is unclear. The CDR3 consists of 12 residues. From germline, CDR1 is LNHNV and CDR2 YYDKDF (reference sequence). Trimming took off 0 bases at V and 4 bases at J, with 3 bases between the two ends. The CDR3 nucleotides are TGTGCCACCAGCAGAGAAGCCTATGGCTACACCTTC. Translated, it gives CATSREAYGYTF. The full variable domain, completed using reference TRBV15 and TRBJ1-2, is DAMVIQNPRYQVTQFGKPVTLSCSQTLNHNVMYWYQQKSSQAPKLLFHYYDKDFNNEADTPDNFQSRRPNTSFCFLDIRSPGLGDTAMYLCATSREAYGYTFGSGTRLTVV.

This clone appeared a few times. The chain links TRBV4-2 to TRBJ2-5, with D possibly being TRBD1 (5 bases). V gave up 0 bases and J gave up 4 bases, with 9 bases separating them. In germline, CDR1 is LGHNA, CDR2 YNFKEQ. The CDR3 is 14 residues long. The CDR3 DNA follows: TGTGCCAGCAGCCAAGATCGGCAGGGAGAGACCCAGTACTTC. This gives the protein CASSQDRQGETQYF.

V and J are TRBV19 and TRBJ1-1, with D possibly being TRBD1 (6 bases). V was shortened by 3 bases and J by 2 bases, with 13 bases between the two germline ends. This CDR3 has 15 residues. The germline V gene encodes CDR1 LNHDA and CDR2 SQIVND (reference sequence). The CDR3, as DNA: TGTGCCAGTAGTATGGGAACAGGGCCTAACACTGAAGCTTTCTTT. Translation gives CASSMGTGPNTEAFF.

The genes are TRBV7-2 and TRBJ2-2; D is uncertain. V gave up 3 bases and J gave up 1 base, with 6 bases separating them. Germline V gene data show CDR1 as SGHTA and CDR2 as FQGNSA. The CDR3 spans 14 residues. The CDR3 loop is CASSFAGNTGELFF. The CDR3 DNA reads as TGTGCCAGCAGCTTCGCAGGGAACACCGGGGAGCTGTTTTTT. Supplemented by reference TRBV7-2 and TRBJ2-2, the full variable domain reads GAGVSQSPSNKVTEKGKDVELRCDPISGHTALYWYRQSLGQGLEFLIYFQGNSAPDKSGLPSDRFSAERTGGSVSTLTIQRTQQEDSAVYLCASSFAGNTGELFFGEGSRLTVL.

V and J are TRBV27 and TRBJ2-3; no firm D call. This CDR3 has 15 residues. Trimming removed 6 bases at V and 1 base at J, with 14 bases between. The germline V gene has CDR1 MNHEY and CDR2 SMNVEV (reference sequence). The chain's CDR3 is CASSRVTSRTDTQYF. The CDR3 coding sequence is TGTGCCAGCAGCCGCGTGACTTCTCGCACAGATACGCAGTATTTT.

The rearrangement joins TRBV5-4 to TRBJ1-1; D not certain. Trimming took off 3 bases at V and 0 bases at J, with 12 bases between the two ends. This CDR3 spans 15 amino acids. Germline CDR1 and CDR2: SGHNT and YYREEE (reference sequence). The CDR3: CASSWRAALNTEAFF. Here the CDR3 DNA reads TGTGCCAGCAGCTGGCGGGCAGCCCTGAACACTGAAGCTTTCTTT.

The chain joins TRBV11-3 to TRBJ1-1; the match to TRBD1 covers 8 bases. V shed 4 bases, J shed 9 bases, and the junction held 7 bases outside the gene matches. There are 13 residues in the CDR3. In germline, CDR1 is SGHNT, CDR2 YENEEA. CDR3 nucleotide sequence: TGTGCCAGCAGCTATAGGTCCAGGGGGCAAGCTTTCTTT. Translating it yields CASSYRSRGQAFF.

This chain uses TRBV29-1 with TRBJ2-1; possibly TRBD2 for D (6 bases). V lost 6 bases to trimming and J lost 9 bases, with 12 bases between them. This CDR3 has 11 residues. In germline, CDR1 is SQVTM, CDR2 ANQGSEA. CDR3 in DNA: TGCAGCGTAACCCACGGGGGTGAGCAGTTCTTC. This encodes CSVTHGGEQFF.

The chain combines TRBV19 with TRBJ1-4; D is uncertain. V lost 6 bases and J lost 7, with 18 bases in between. Germline V gene lookup returns CDR1 LNHDA and CDR2 SQIVND (reference sequence). The CDR3 has 15 amino acids. CDR3 nucleotide sequence: TGTGCCAGTAGCCACAGACGGGAGCGGATTGAAAAACTGTTTTTT. Translation: CASSHRRERIEKLFF. The variable domain in full, completed from reference TRBV19 and TRBJ1-4, reads DGGITQSPKYLFRKEGQNVTLSCEQNLNHDAMYWYRQDPGQGLRLIYYSQIVNDFQKGDIAEGYSVSREKKESFPLTVTSAQKNPTAFYLCASSHRRERIEKLFFGSGTQLSVL.

V gene TRBV9 combines with J gene TRBJ2-3; 14 bases agree with TRBD2. The CDR3 length is 15 residues. The germline CDR1 and CDR2 sequences are SGDLS and YYNGEE. Unmatched junction bases numbered 0, after V lost 2 bases and J lost 4 bases. CDR3 amino acids: CASSVTSGGADTQYF. CDR3 DNA: TGTGCCAGCAGCGTGACTAGCGGGGGGGCAGATACGCAGTATTTT.

The rearrangement links TRBV5-1 to TRBJ2-3; D unclear. In germline, CDR1 is SGHRS, CDR2 YFSETQ. This CDR3 spans 15 amino acids. Deletions cut 0 bases from V and 0 bases from J, with 8 bases between. This CDR3 is CASSLERPSTDTQYF. The CDR3 DNA reads TGCGCCAGCAGCTTGGAGAGGCCTAGCACAGATACGCAGTATTTT.

This clone was seen more than once but under ten times. The chain's CDR3 is CASALGGETGEAFF. The CDR3 region has the DNA TGTGCCAGCGCCCTAGGGGGGGAAACAGGTGAAGCTTTCTTT. This rearrangement joins TRBV6-5 to TRBJ1-1; weak D call: TRBD1 (6 bases). This CDR3 comprises 14 residues. Trimming left V 8 bases short and J 7 bases short, with 20 bases between. Germline CDR1 and CDR2: MNHEY and SVGAGI.

This clone was counted between two and nine times. The junction departs from germline at one end; a sequencing error may be responsible. The V call is TRBV7-3, the J call TRBJ2-2; 9 bases map to TRBD1. Germline V CDR1 and CDR2: SGHTA, FQGTGA. The CDR3 is made up of 15 amino acids. CDR3 region: CASSLTGGIAGELFF. CDR3 DNA: TGTGCCAGCAGCCTAACAGGGGGCATCGCCGGGGAGCTGTTTTTT.

The rearrangement joins TRBV25-1 to TRBJ1-6; 7 bases map to TRBD1. The CDR3 is made up of 12 amino acids. Per the germline V gene, CDR1 is MGHDK and CDR2 is SYGVNS. With V trimmed by 11 bases and J by 9 bases, 7 bases remained unmatched. CDR3 residues: CAARQGSSPLHF. For the CDR3, the DNA is TGTGCCGCCCGACAGGGTAGTTCACCCCTCCACTTT.

V usage is TRBV7-2 and J usage is TRBJ2-5; D may be TRBD2 (5 bases). CDR1 is SGHTA, CDR2 FQGNSA, per germline. V was clipped by 5 bases and J by 9 bases, with 16 bases between them. CDR3 length: 13 residues. CDR3 sequence (DNA): TGTGCCAGCAGCCCGGAGGCGGCCGTGGCCCAGTACTTC. This sequence encodes CASSPEAAVAQYF.